The clone carrying this TCR beta chain was found once. The sample belongs to a study of T-cell reconstitution after alpha-beta-depleted transplantation in children. TCRbeta library construction was performed incorporating unique molecular identifiers. TCRdb itself ran the PCR reads through MiXCR, one entry per CDR3 protein. The data contain about 500,000 distinct CDR3 sequences, 30% to 35% of them singletons. CDR3 length equals 15 residues. CDR1 is SGHRS, CDR2 YFSETQ, per germline. The V end was cut by 0 bases, the J end by 7 bases, with 13 bases between. This sample comprised PBMCs from the stem cell graft donor, obtained from the stem cell graft. This TCR was recovered from a human donor who donated a stem cell graft to a child with aplastic anemia. V gene TRBV5-1 combines with J gene TRBJ2-2; D possibly corresponds to TRBD2 (5 bases). The CDR3, as DNA: TGCGCCAGCAGCTTGGAGCGGACTGGCAGCGGGGAGCTGTTTTTT. It codes for CASSLERTGSGELFF.